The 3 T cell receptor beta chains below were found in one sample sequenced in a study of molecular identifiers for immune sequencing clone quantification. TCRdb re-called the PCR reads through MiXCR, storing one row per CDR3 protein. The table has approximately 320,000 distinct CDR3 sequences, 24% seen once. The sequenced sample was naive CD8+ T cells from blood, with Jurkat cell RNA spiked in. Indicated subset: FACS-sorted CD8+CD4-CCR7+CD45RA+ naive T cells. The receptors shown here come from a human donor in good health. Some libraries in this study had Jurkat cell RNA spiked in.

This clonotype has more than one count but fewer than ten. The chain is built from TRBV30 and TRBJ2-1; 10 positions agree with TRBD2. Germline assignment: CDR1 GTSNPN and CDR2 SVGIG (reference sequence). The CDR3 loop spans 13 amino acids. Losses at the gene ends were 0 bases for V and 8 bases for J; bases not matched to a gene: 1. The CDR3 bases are TGTGCCTGGAGTGTTAGCGGGGGGTATGAGCAGTTCTTC. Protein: CAWSVSGGYEQFF.

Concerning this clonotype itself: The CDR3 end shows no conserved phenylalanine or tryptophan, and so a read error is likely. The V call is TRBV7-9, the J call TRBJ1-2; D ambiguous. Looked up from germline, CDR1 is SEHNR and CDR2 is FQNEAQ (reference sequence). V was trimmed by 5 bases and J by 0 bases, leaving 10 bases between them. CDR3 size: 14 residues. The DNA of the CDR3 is TGTGCCAGCAGCGAACAGCCTACTAACTATGGCTACACCTAC. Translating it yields CASSEQPTNYGYTY.

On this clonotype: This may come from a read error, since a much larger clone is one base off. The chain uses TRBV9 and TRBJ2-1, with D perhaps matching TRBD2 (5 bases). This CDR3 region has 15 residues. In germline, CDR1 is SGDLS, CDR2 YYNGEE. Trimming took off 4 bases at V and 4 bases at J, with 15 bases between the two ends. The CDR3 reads CASSPPVEGYNEQFF. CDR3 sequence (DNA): TGTGCCAGCAGCCCGCCGGTTGAGGGTTACAATGAGCAGTTCTTC.